This T cell receptor (beta chain) was captured in a study of technical replicates of blood from several donors. This clone was seen just once. The data were produced by immunoSEQ multiplex PCR, yet TCRdb's version contains in-frame clones alone and is incomplete. The repertoire consists of some 79,000 clones, with about 90% occurring once and the leading ten covering about 0.4%. This CDR3 is built from 15 residues. V trimming: 6 bases; J trimming: 1 base; junction bases outside the gene matches: 4. Germline CDR1 reads SGHTA; CDR2 reads FQGNSA. Specimen: T cells isolated from PBMCs. This chain joins TRBV7-2 and TRBJ1-5; 9 nucleotides agree with TRBD1. This clonotype was obtained from a human donor in good health. Some clones in this sample may be carry-over from other donors' samples. CDR3 sequence reads: CASSRGTGSNQPQHF. The CDR3 DNA sequence: TGTGCCAGCAGTCGGGGGACAGGGAGCAATCAGCCCCAGCATTTT.